There are a few counts of the clone carrying this T cell receptor (beta chain). This entry comes from a study of cytotoxic CD8 clonotypes in ibrutinib-treated CLL. Study-wide background: Included were approximately 10 relapsed/refractory and about 14 treatment-naive patients, of whom 17 were IGHV unmutated.

V lost 4 bases and J lost 10; bases outside the gene matches: 13. Germline V gene sequence: CDR1 SGHTA, CDR2 FQGNSA. The length of the CDR3 is 17 residues. Clones were read by immunoSEQ multiplex PCR, and TCRdb kept only the in-frame ones, dropping some. The profile shows 25,000 to 30,000 clones, roughly 60% of them singletons. Sequences were derived from PBMCs, sampled before ibrutinib treatment. The V and J genes are TRBV7-2 and TRBJ2-1; TRBD2 agrees at 13 bases. The clonotype was recovered from a human donor with chronic lymphocytic leukemia. The CDR3 loop reads CASSSTPTSGGAYEQFF. CDR3 nucleotides: TGTGCCAGCAGCTCCACACCCACTAGCGGGGGGGCCTACGAGCAGTTCTTC.